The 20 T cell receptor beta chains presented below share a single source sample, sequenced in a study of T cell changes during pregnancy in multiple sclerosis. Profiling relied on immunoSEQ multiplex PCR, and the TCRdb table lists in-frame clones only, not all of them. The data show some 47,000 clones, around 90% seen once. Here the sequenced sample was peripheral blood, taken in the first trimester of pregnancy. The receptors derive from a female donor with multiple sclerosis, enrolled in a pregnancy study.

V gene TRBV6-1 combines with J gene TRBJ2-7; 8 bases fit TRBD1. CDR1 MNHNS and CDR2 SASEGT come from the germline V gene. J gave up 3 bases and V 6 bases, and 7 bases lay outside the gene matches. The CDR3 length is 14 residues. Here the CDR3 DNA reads TGTGCCAGCAGCTTCTTAGGACAGGGCTACGAGCAGTACTTC. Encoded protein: CASSFLGQGYEQYF.

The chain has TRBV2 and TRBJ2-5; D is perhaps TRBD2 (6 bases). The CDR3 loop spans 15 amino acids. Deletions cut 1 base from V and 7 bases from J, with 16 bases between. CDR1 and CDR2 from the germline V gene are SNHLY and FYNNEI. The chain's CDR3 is CASSEGGGAVRTQYF. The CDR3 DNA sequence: TGTGCCAGCAGTGAAGGGGGCGGGGCAGTAAGGACCCAGTACTTC.

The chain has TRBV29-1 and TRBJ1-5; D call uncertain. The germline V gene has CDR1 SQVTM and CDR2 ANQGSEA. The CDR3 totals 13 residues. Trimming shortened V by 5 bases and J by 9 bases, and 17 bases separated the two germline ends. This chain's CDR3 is CSVQASSVGPQHF. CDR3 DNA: TGCAGCGTTCAAGCAAGTTCAGTTGGGCCCCAGCATTTT. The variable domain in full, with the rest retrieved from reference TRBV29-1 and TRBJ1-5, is SAVISQKPSRDICQRGTSLTIQCQVDSQVTMMFWYRQQPGQSLTLIATANQGSEATYESGFVIDKFPISRPNLTFSTLTVSNMSPEDSSIYLCSVQASSVGPQHFGDGTRLSIL.

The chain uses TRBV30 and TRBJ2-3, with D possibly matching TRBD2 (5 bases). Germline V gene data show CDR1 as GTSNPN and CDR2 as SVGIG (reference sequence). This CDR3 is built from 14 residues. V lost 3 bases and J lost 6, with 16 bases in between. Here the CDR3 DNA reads TGTGCCTGGAGGTATTGGTCGGGGAAGGATACGCAGTATTTT. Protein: CAWRYWSGKDTQYF.

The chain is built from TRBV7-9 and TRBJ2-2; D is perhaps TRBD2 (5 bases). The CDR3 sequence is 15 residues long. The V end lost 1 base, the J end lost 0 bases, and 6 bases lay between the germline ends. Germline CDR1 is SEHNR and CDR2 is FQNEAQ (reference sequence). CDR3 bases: TGTGCCAGCAGCTTAGGACTATCGAACACCGGGGAGCTGTTTTTT. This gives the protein CASSLGLSNTGELFF.

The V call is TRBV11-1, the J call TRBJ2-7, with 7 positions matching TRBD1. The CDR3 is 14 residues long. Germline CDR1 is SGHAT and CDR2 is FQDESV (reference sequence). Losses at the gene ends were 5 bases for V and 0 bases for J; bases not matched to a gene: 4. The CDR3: CASSVQGSSYEQYF. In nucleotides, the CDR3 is TGTGCCAGCAGCGTACAGGGGAGCTCCTACGAGCAGTACTTC.

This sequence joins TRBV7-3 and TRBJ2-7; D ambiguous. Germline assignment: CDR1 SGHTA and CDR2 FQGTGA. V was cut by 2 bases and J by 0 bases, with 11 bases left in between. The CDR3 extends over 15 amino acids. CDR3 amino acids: CASSLEAGLSYEQYF. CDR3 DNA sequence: TGTGCCAGCAGCTTAGAGGCCGGCCTCTCCTACGAGCAGTACTTC.

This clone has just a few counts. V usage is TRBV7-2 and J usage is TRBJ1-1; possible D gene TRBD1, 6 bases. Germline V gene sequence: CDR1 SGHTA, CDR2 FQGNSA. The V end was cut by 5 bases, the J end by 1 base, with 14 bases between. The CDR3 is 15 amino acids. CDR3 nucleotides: TGTGCCAGCAGCCCCTACGACAGGACGAACACTGAAGCTTTCTTT. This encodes CASSPYDRTNTEAFF. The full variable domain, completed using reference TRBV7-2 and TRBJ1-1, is GAGVSQSPSNKVTEKGKDVELRCDPISGHTALYWYRQSLGQGLEFLIYFQGNSAPDKSGLPSDRFSAERTGGSVSTLTIQRTQQEDSAVYLCASSPYDRTNTEAFFGQGTRLTVV.

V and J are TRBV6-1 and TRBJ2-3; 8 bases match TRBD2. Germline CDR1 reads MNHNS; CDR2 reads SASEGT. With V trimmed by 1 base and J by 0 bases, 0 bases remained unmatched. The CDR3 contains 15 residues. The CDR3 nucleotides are TGTGCCAGCAGTGAAGAGCGGGGGAGCACAGATACGCAGTATTTT. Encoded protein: CASSEERGSTDTQYF.

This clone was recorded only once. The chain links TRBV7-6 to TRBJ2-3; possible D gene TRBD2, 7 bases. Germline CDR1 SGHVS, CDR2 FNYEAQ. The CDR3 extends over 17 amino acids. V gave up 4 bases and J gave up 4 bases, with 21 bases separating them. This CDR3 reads CASSSPGRGGRADTQYF. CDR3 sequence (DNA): TGTGCCAGCAGCTCGCCAGGGAGAGGGGGGAGGGCAGATACGCAGTATTTT.

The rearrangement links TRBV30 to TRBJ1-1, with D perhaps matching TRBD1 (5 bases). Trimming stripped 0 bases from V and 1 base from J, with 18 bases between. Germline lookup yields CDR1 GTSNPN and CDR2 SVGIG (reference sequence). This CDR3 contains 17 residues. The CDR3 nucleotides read TGTGCCTGGAGTGTAATGGACATCCTCCAAGAGAACACTGAAGCTTTCTTT. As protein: CAWSVMDILQENTEAFF.

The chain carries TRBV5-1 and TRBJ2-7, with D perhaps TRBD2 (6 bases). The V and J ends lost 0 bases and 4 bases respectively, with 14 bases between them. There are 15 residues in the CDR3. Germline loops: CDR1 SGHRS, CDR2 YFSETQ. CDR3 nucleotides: TGCGCCAGCAGCTTGGGACCGGGACTTTTTTACGAGCAGTACTTC. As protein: CASSLGPGLFYEQYF. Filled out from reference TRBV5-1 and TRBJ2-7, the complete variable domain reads KAGVTQTPRYLIKTRGQQVTLSCSPISGHRSVSWYQQTPGQGLQFLFEYFSETQRNKGNFPGRFSGRQFSNSRSEMNVSTLELGDSALYLCASSLGPGLFYEQYFGPGTRLTVT.

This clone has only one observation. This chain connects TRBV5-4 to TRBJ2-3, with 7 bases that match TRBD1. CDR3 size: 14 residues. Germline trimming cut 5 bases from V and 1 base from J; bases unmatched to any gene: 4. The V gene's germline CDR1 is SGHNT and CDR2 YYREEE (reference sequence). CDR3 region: CASRFGQGTDTQYF. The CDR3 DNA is TGTGCCAGCAGGTTTGGACAGGGCACAGATACGCAGTATTTT.

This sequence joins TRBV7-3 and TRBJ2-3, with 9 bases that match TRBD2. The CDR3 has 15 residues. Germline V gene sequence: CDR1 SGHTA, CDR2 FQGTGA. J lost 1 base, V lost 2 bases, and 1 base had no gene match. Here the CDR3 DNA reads TGTGCCAGCAGCTTAGTAGCGGGAGGCACAGATACGCAGTATTTT. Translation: CASSLVAGGTDTQYF.

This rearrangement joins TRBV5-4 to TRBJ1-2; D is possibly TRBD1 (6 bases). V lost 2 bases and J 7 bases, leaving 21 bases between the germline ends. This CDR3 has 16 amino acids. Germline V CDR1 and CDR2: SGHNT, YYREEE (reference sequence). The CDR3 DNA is TGTGCCAGCAGCTTCGATCAGACAGGAATTGGAGGTGGCTACACCTTC. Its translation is CASSFDQTGIGGGYTF.

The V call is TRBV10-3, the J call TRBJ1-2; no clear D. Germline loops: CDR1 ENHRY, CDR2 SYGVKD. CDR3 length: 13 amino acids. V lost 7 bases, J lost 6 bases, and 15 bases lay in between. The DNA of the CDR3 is TGTGCCATCAAAGTAGGAGTTTCGAATGGCTACACCTTC. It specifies CAIKVGVSNGYTF.

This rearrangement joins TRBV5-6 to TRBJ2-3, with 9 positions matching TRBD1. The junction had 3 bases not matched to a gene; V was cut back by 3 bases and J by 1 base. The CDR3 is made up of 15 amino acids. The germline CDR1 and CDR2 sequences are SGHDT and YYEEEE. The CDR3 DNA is TGTGCCAGCAGCTCCCGGGACAGGGGCACAGATACGCAGTATTTT. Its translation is CASSSRDRGTDTQYF.

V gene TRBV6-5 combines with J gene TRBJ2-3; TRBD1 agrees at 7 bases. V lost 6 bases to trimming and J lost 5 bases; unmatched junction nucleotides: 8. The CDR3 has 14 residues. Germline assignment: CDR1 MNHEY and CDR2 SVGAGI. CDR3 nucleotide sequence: TGTGCCAGCAGCCGAGGGGGCGAAGGAGATACGCAGTATTTT. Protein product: CASSRGGEGDTQYF.

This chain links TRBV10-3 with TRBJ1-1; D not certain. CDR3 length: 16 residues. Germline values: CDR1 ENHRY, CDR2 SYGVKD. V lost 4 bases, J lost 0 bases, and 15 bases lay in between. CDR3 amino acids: CAISGRSGGMNTEAFF. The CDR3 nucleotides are TGTGCCATCAGTGGACGCTCAGGAGGAATGAACACTGAAGCTTTCTTT.

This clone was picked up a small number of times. CDR3 sequence reads: CASRRRGTNEKLFF. The CDR3 region has the DNA TGTGCCAGCAGGCGTAGAGGGACTAATGAAAAACTGTTTTTT. The rearrangement joins TRBV2 to TRBJ1-4; D is uncertain. With 6 bases removed from V and 2 bases from J, the gap between germline ends came to 10 bases. The CDR3 spans 14 residues. Germline assignment: CDR1 SNHLY and CDR2 FYNNEI.